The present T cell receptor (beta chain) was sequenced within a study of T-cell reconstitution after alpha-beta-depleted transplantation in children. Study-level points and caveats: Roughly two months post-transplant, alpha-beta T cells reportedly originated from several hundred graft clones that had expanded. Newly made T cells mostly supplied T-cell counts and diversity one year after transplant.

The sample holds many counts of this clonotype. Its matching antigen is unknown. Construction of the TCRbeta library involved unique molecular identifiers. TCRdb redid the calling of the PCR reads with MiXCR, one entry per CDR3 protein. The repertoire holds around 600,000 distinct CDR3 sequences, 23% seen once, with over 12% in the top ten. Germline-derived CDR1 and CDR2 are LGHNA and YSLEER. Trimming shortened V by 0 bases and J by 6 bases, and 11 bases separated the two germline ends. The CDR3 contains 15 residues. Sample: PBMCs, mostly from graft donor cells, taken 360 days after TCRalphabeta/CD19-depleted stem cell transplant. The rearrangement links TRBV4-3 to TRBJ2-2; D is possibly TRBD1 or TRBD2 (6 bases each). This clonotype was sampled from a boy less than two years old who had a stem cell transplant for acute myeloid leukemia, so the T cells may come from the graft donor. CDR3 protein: CASSQDNGGPGELFF. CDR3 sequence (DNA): TGCGCCAGCAGCCAAGATAATGGGGGGCCCGGGGAGCTGTTTTTT.